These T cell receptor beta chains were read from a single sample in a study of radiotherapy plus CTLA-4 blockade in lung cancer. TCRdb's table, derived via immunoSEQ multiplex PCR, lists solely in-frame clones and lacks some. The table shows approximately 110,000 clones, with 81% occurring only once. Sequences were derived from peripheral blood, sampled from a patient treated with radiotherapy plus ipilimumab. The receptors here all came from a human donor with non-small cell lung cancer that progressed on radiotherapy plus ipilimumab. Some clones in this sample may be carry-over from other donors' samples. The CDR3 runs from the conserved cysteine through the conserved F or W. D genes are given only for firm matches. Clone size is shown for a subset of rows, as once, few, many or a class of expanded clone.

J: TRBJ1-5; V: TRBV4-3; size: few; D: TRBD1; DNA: TGCGCCAGCAGCCGACAGGGTTATCAGCCCCAGCATTTT; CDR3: CASSRQGYQPQHF
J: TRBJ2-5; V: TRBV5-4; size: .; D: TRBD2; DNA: TGTGCCAGCAGCTTGGTTGGGGGGGGGCAAGAGACCCAGTACTTC; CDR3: CASSLVGGGQETQYF
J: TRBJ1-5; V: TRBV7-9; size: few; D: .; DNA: TGTGCCAGCAGCTTATGGGAGGGTCAGCCCCAGCATTTT; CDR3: CASSLWEGQPQHF
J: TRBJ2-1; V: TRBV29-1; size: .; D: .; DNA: TGCAGCGTTGGCCCCTCCGGGTGGGAGGTCTACAATGAGCAGTTCTTC; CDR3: CSVGPSGWEVYNEQFF
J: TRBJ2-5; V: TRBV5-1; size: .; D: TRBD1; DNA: TGCGCCAGCAGCCCGGACAGGACAGAGGGGACCCAGTACTTC; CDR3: CASSPDRTEGTQYF
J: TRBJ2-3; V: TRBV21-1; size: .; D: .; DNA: TGTGCCAGCAGCAACGGACGGGCAGGGACCCCCTATACGCAGTATTTT; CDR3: CASSNGRAGTPYTQYF
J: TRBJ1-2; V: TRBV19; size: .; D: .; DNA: TGTGCCAGTAGTCGACCCGACCGGGCGGGGGGCTACACCTTC; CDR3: CASSRPDRAGGYTF
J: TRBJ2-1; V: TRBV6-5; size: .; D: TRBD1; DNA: TGTGCCAGCAGTTACTCGGGACAGGGGAACAATGAGCAGTTCTTC; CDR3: CASSYSGQGNNEQFF
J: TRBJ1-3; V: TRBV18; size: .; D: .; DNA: TGTGCCAGCTCACCGAGACAGGCCTCTGGAAACACCATATATTTT; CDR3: CASSPRQASGNTIYF
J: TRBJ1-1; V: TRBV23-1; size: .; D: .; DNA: TGCGCCAGCAGTCACACAGATTTAACTGAAGCTTTCTTT; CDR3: CASSHTDLTEAFF
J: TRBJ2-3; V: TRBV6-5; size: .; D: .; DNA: TGTGCCAGCAGGCCGGGACATACTTCAGATACGCAGTATTTT; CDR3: CASRPGHTSDTQYF
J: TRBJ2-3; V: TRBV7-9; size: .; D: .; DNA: TGTGCCAGCAGCTCGGGACTTCTGTCAGATACGCAGTATTTT; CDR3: CASSSGLLSDTQYF
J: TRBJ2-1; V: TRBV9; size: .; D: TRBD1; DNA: TGTGCCAGCAGCCCCCGAATAGGACAGGCCTACTCCTACAATGAGCAGTTCTTC; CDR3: CASSPRIGQAYSYNEQFF
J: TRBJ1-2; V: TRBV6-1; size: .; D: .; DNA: TGTGCCAGCAGTGAAGGGCATTCCAAAGTCAATGGCTACACCTTC; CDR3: CASSEGHSKVNGYTF
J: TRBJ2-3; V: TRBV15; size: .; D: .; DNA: TGTGCCACCAGCAGAGCGGGGAGGTATACGCAGTATTTT; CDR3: CATSRAGRYTQYF
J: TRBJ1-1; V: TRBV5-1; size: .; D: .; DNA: TGCGCCAGCAGCTCCGGGCCCCAAGGGGACACGAACACTGAAGCTTTCTTT; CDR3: CASSSGPQGDTNTEAFF
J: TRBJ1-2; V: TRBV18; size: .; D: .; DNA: TGTGCCAGCTCACCAGAGGGCTCTAACTATGGCTACACCTTC; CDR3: CASSPEGSNYGYTF
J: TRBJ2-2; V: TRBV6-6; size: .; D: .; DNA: TGTGCCAGCAGTTACTCGAAGTTCGGGGAGCTGTTTTTT; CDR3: CASSYSKFGELFF
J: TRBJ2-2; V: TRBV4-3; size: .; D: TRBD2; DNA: TGCGCCAGCAGCCAAGATACGGGCGGGGGGGCTTTCGGGGAGCTGTTTTTT; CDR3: CASSQDTGGGAFGELFF
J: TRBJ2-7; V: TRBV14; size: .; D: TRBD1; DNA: TGTGCCAGCAGCCGACAGGGCTTGTCCTACGAGCAGTACTTC; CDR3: CASSRQGLSYEQYF
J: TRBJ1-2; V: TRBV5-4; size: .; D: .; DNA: TGTGCCAGCAGCCCCAGGGGTGATGGCTACACCTTC; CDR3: CASSPRGDGYTF
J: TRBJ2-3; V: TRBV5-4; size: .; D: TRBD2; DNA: TGTGCCAGCAGCTGGGGGGGGGCAGATACGCAGTATTTT; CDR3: CASSWGGADTQYF
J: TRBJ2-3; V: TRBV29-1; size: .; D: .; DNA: TGCAGCGAAACCTCGACAGAAGATACGCAGTATTTT; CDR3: CSETSTEDTQYF
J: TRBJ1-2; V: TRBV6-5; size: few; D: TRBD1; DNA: TGTGCCAGCAGTGAAACAGGGGGATATGGCTACACCTTC; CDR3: CASSETGGYGYTF
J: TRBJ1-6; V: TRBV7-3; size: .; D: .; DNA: TGTGCCAGCAGCTTAAATAGTGGATCGAATTCACCCCTCCACTTT; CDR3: CASSLNSGSNSPLHF
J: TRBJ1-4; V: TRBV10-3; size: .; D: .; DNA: TGTGCCATCCGCCTTGGGACTAATGAAAAACTGTTTTTT; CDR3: CAIRLGTNEKLFF
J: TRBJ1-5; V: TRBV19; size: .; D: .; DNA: TGTGCCAGTAGTATAGACGGGACTCAGCCCCAGCATTTT; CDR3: CASSIDGTQPQHF
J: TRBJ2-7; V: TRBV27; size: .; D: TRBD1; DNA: TGTGCCAGCAGCTCCGCTTCAGGGACAGGGCTCTCCTACGAGCAGTACTTC; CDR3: CASSSASGTGLSYEQYF
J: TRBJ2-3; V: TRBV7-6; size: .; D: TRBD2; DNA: TGTGCCAGCAGCTTGGGACTAGCCACAGATACGCAGTATTTT; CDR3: CASSLGLATDTQYF
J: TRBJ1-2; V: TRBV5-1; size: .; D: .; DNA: TGCGCCAGCAGCTTGGGGTATCGCTATGGCTACACCTTC; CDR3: CASSLGYRYGYTF
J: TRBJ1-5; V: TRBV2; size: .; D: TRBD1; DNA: TGTGCCAGCAGTCGACAGGGGAGCGGACAGCCCCAGCATTTT; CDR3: CASSRQGSGQPQHF
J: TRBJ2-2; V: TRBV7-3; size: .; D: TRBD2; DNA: TGTGCCAGCAGCTTAAGAGCGGGGGCCGACACCGGGGAGCTGTTTTTT; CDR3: CASSLRAGADTGELFF
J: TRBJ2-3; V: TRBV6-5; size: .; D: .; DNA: TGTGCCAGCAGGGGCTATGGATATACGCAGTATTTT; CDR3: CASRGYGYTQYF